This T cell receptor (beta chain) is from a study of shared clonotypes between healthy human individuals. CD45RO-negative CD8 cells positively selected for CCR7 made up the naive population, which excluded terminally differentiated effector memory CD45RA+ cells. Only in-frame clones appear in the TCRdb table, and some are missing; sequencing was by immunoSEQ multiplex PCR. Here the sample spans fewer than 1 million clones, around 96% being singletons. This sequence originates from a man aged 25-45 years in good health. Sequences were obtained from naive CD8+ T cells sorted from blood.

This chain's CDR3 is CASSVGGGTIEQYF. CDR3 nucleotides: TGTGCCAGCAGCGTAGGAGGGGGGACTATCGAGCAGTACTTC. This sequence joins TRBV9 and TRBJ2-7, with D perhaps TRBD2 (7 bases). From germline, CDR1 is SGDLS and CDR2 YYNGEE. The CDR3 is made up of 14 amino acids. Trimming stripped 0 bases from V and 6 bases from J, with 13 bases between.